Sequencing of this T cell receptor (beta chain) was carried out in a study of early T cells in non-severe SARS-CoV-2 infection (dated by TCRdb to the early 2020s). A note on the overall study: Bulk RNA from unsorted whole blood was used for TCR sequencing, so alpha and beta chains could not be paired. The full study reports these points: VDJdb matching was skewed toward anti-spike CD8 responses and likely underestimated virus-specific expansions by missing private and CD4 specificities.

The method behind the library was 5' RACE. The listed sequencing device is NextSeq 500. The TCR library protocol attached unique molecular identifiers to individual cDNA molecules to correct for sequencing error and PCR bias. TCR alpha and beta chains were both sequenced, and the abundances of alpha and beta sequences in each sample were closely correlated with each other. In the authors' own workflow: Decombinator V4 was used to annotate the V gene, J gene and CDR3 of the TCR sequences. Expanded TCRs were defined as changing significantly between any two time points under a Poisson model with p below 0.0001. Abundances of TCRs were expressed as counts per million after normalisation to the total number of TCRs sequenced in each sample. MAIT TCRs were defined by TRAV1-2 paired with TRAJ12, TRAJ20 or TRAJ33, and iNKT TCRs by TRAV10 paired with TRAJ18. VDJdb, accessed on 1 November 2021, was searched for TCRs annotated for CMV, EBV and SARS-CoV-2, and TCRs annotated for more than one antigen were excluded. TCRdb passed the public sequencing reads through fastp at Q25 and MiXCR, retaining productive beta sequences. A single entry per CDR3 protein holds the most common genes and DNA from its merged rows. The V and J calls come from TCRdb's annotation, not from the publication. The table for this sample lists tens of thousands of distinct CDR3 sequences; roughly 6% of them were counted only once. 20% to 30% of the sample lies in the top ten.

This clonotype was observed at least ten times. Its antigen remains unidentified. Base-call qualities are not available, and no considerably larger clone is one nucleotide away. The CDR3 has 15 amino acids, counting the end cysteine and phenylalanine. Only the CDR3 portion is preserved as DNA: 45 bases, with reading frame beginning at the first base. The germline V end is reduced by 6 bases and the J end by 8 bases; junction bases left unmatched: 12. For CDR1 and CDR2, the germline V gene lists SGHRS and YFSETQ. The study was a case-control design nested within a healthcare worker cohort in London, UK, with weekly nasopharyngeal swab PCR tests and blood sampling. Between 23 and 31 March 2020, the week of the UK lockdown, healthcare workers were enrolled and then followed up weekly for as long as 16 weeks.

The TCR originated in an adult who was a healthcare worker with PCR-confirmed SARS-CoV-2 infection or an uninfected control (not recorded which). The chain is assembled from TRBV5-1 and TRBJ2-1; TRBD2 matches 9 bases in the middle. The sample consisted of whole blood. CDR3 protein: CASTPRLAGFDEQFF. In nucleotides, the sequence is TGCGCCAGCACGCCCCGGCTAGCGGGGTTCGATGAGCAGTTCTTC.